Below are 16 T cell receptor beta chains sequenced from a single sample in a study of cytomegalovirus exposure and HLA in healthy donors. Clones were sequenced by immunoSEQ multiplex PCR, and TCRdb holds only the in-frame ones, with some missing. The table has 100,000 or so clones, around 84% seen once. The sequenced sample was PBMCs. These TCRs come from a man between 18 and 29 years old in good health and CMV-seropositive.

The gene calls are TRBV5-8 and TRBJ1-5; D may be TRBD1 (6 bases). Trimming pared 3 bases from V and 0 bases from J, leaving 16 bases between. The CDR3 length is 17 residues. Germline V lookup: CDR1 SGHTS, CDR2 YDEGEE. The CDR3 region is CASSSTGFVDSNQPQHF. The CDR3 DNA follows: TGTGCCAGCAGCTCCACAGGGTTTGTCGATAGCAATCAGCCCCAGCATTTT.

This clone was observed once. The genes are TRBV19 and TRBJ2-1; a possible D gene is TRBD2 (7 bases). The CDR3 length is 14 residues. The germline V and J ends were trimmed by 7 bases and 6 bases, with 16 bases remaining between them. Germline values: CDR1 LNHDA, CDR2 SQIVND (reference sequence). The CDR3 nucleotides read TGTGCCAGTATTGGGGGGGGCAGGAGCAATGAGCAGTTCTTC. It encodes CASIGGGRSNEQFF.

CDR3 amino acids: CSARSAGDRYF. CDR3 nucleotide sequence: TGCAGTGCTAGATCTGCAGGGGATCGGTACTTC. The chain uses TRBV20-1 and TRBJ2-7; D may be TRBD1 (6 bases). There are 11 residues in the CDR3. The V end was cut by 2 bases, the J end by 12 bases, with 14 bases between. CDR1 is DFQATT and CDR2 is SNEGSKA in the germline V gene (reference sequence).

This chain joins TRBV18 and TRBJ1-5, with TRBD1 as a possible D gene (6 bases). Germline CDR1 KGHSH, CDR2 LQKENI. The CDR3 covers 15 residues. Trimming left V 2 bases short and J 7 bases short, with 15 bases between. Written as DNA, the CDR3 is TGTGCCAGCTCACCAGAGGCGGGGGCTGGGCAGCCCCAGCATTTT. It specifies CASSPEAGAGQPQHF.

The chain carries TRBV5-1 and TRBJ2-1; 7 bases agree with TRBD2. Germline CDR1 reads SGHRS; CDR2 reads YFSETQ. Unmatched junction bases numbered 7, after V lost 4 bases and J lost 3 bases. The length of the CDR3 is 15 residues. The CDR3 coding sequence is TGCGCCAGCAGCGGAGCGGGATCAGGCTACAATGAGCAGTTCTTC. This encodes CASSGAGSGYNEQFF.

A few counts support this clone. The V and J genes are TRBV4-1 and TRBJ2-7, with D perhaps TRBD2 (6 bases). Deletions cut 0 bases from V and 0 bases from J, with 12 bases between. Germline V gene sequence: CDR1 MGHRA, CDR2 YSYEKL. The CDR3 has 16 amino acids. The CDR3 sequence is CASSQDTAGFSYEQYF. DNA of the CDR3: TGCGCCAGCAGCCAAGATACGGCGGGATTCTCCTACGAGCAGTACTTC.

This clone has only one observation. The gene calls are TRBV6-1 and TRBJ1-1; a weak D match, TRBD1 (6 bases). Trimming cost V 0 bases and J 4 bases, with 15 bases left between them. Germline-derived CDR1 and CDR2 are MNHNS and SASEGT. The CDR3 totals 16 residues. The CDR3 here is CASSEAQGPGTTEAFF. The CDR3 DNA is TGTGCCAGCAGTGAAGCCCAGGGGCCCGGGACCACTGAAGCTTTCTTT.

The CDR3 loop is CASSLTGSSYEQYF. As DNA, the CDR3 is TGTGCCAGCAGCTTAACGGGGAGCTCCTACGAGCAGTACTTC. The V and J genes are TRBV7-9 and TRBJ2-7, with D possibly being TRBD2 (5 bases). Trimming shortened V by 2 bases and J by 0 bases, and 8 bases separated the two germline ends. This CDR3 is built from 14 residues. Germline V lookup: CDR1 SEHNR, CDR2 FQNEAQ (reference sequence).

The chain links TRBV19 to TRBJ1-3; no clear D gene. The CDR3 is made up of 15 amino acids. Germline CDR1 is LNHDA and CDR2 is SQIVND (reference sequence). Trimming removed 2 bases from V and 0 bases from J, with 8 bases in between. The CDR3 is CASSITGNSGNTIYF. The CDR3 DNA reads as TGTGCCAGTAGTATAACGGGGAACTCTGGAAACACCATATATTTT.

The chain is built from TRBV7-9 and TRBJ2-3, with 10 positions matching TRBD1. The CDR3 sequence is 16 residues long. The V gene's germline CDR1 is SEHNR and CDR2 FQNEAQ (reference sequence). J lost 7 bases, V lost 1 base, and 8 bases had no gene match. CDR3 sequence (DNA): TGTGCCAGCAGCTTAGTAGTGACAGGGGGCGATTATACGCAGTATTTT. Amino acid sequence: CASSLVVTGGDYTQYF.

This chain joins TRBV7-3 and TRBJ2-7; 8 bases map to TRBD1. The CDR3 is 13 amino acids. With V trimmed by 5 bases and J by 5 bases, 5 bases remained unmatched. Germline V CDR1 and CDR2: SGHTA, FQGTGA. CDR3 DNA: TGTGCCAGCAGCGCCGACAGGGGACACGAGCAGTACTTC. Amino acid sequence: CASSADRGHEQYF.

The chain has TRBV4-1 and TRBJ1-5; perhaps TRBD1 as D (5 bases). The CDR3 spans 17 residues. V dropped 2 bases and J dropped 0 bases, with 14 bases sitting between them. Germline CDR1 reads MGHRA; CDR2 reads YSYEKL. CDR3: CASSQNGGVYSNQPQHF. CDR3 DNA: TGCGCCAGCAGCCAAAACGGGGGGGTCTATAGCAATCAGCCCCAGCATTTT.

The V call is TRBV27, the J call TRBJ1-1, with D possibly TRBD1 on 5 matching bases. This CDR3 comprises 14 residues. Germline V gene data show CDR1 as MNHEY and CDR2 as SMNVEV (reference sequence). V gave up 5 bases and J gave up 0 bases, with 10 bases separating them. The CDR3 coding sequence is TGTGCCAGCAGTCCGGGACTGATGAACACTGAAGCTTTCTTT. Its protein is CASSPGLMNTEAFF.

The count of this clone is one. V and J are TRBV11-2 and TRBJ2-7; weak D call: TRBD2 (5 bases). This CDR3 spans 13 amino acids. The V and J ends lost 8 bases and 0 bases respectively, with 11 bases between them. Germline values: CDR1 SGHAT, CDR2 FQNNGV. CDR3 DNA: TGTGCCAGCGGACGTGGGAGCTCCTACGAGCAGTACGTC. It translates to CASGRGSSYEQYV.

The chain uses TRBV28 and TRBJ2-1; possible D gene TRBD2, 6 bases. CDR1 is MDHEN, CDR2 SYDVKM, per germline. The CDR3 totals 15 residues. V lost 3 bases and J lost 4, with 13 bases in between. This chain's CDR3 is CASSFVADLYNEQFF. The CDR3 bases are TGTGCCAGCAGTTTCGTAGCGGACTTATACAATGAGCAGTTCTTC.

The chain links TRBV5-1 to TRBJ2-2; the D gene is possibly TRBD1 (5 bases). Germline V gene lookup returns CDR1 SGHRS and CDR2 YFSETQ. V lost 1 base and J lost 6, with 10 bases in between. The CDR3 is 14 residues long. The CDR3 is CASSLRQGPGELFF. CDR3 nucleotides: TGCGCCAGCAGCTTGCGGCAGGGCCCCGGGGAGCTGTTTTTT.